This TCR beta chain is drawn from a study of blood T cell repertoires in COVID-19. Overall study: The United States, Italy and Spain provided the acute and convalescent COVID-19 samples. T cells, B-cell-depleted T cells, or PBMCs supplied cDNA or gDNA.

Original processing notes: Estimates of nucleated cell counts were drawn from the amplification of reference gene primers. Sequencing used immunoSEQ multiplex PCR; TCRdb keeps in-frame clones, though not all of them. That table is the source of V, J and clone size, and D and trimming were worked out from the DNA. The sample records some 300,000 clones, approximately 90% being singletons. Recovered status applied to Cohort 3 donors who had two consecutive negative PCRs. It also applied to those with clearance or with symptom resolution. Germline CDR1 is SNHLY and CDR2 is FYNNEI. CDR3 size: 15 residues. V lost 1 base, J lost 3 bases, and 3 bases stayed unmatched.

The clonotype was recovered from a middle-aged woman who had recovered from COVID-19. The chain couples TRBV2 to TRBJ1-5; the match to TRBD1 covers 7 bases. The sequenced material came from PBMCs or T cells enriched from blood (not recorded which). CDR3 nucleotides: TGTGCCAGCAGTGAAGGGGGACAGAACAATCAGCCCCAGCATTTT. Its protein product is CASSEGGQNNQPQHF.